The rows below give T cell receptor beta chains drawn from one sample of a study of blood T cell repertoires in COVID-19. Measured with immunoSEQ multiplex PCR; TCRdb has only the in-frame clones, and not every one. The sample consists of 170,000 or so clones, around four fifths of them appearing once. Material for sequencing was peripheral blood. Receptors originate from a woman aged 70-85 years with COVID-19, enrolled during active disease. CDR3s include the opening cysteine and the closing phenylalanine or tryptophan. D genes are given only for firm matches. Clone size, where shown, is once, few, many, or a class for clones that have expanded.

length: 14
D: TRBD1
size: -
J: TRBJ1-2
V: TRBV2
DNA: TGTGCCAGCAGGGGGACAGGGTCTAACTATGGCTACACCTTC
CDR3: CASRGTGSNYGYTF

length: 17
D: -
size: -
J: TRBJ1-2
V: TRBV5-6
DNA: TGTGCCAGCAGCCCGGGGCCCCAGGGGAGCAGAGTCTATGGCTACACCTTC
CDR3: CASSPGPQGSRVYGYTF

length: 14
D: TRBD2
size: -
J: TRBJ2-3
V: TRBV3-1/TRBV3-2
DNA: TGTGCCAGCAGCCAACGACTAGCGGGAGTGTCACAGTATTTT
CDR3: CASSQRLAGVSQYF

length: 14
D: TRBD1
size: few
J: TRBJ2-7
V: TRBV28
DNA: TGTGCCAGCAGTTCCACGGACAGGACCTACGAGCAGTACTTC
CDR3: CASSSTDRTYEQYF

length: 13
D: -
size: -
J: TRBJ1-5
V: TRBV19
DNA: TGTGCCAGTACCTCGTATAGCAATCAGCCCCAGCATTTT
CDR3: CASTSYSNQPQHF

length: 15
D: TRBD1
size: -
J: TRBJ1-1
V: TRBV19
DNA: TGTGCCAGTACCGCACAGGGGGTTAGGGACACTGAAGCTTTCTTT
CDR3: CASTAQGVRDTEAFF

length: 15
D: TRBD2
size: few
J: TRBJ2-7
V: TRBV12-5
DNA: TGTGCTAGTGGTTTGGTATCGGGGGGTCCGATCGAGCAGTACTTC
CDR3: CASGLVSGGPIEQYF

length: 15
D: TRBD2
size: -
J: TRBJ2-7
V: TRBV28
DNA: TGTGCCAGCAGTTCGATAGCGGGAGCCCTCAGCGAGCAGTACTTC
CDR3: CASSSIAGALSEQYF

length: 14
D: TRBD1
size: few
J: TRBJ1-1
V: TRBV7-9
DNA: TGTGCCAGCAGCTCTACAGGGGTTCACACTGAAGCTTTCTTT
CDR3: CASSSTGVHTEAFF

length: 19
D: TRBD2
size: -
J: TRBJ2-5
V: TRBV5-1
DNA: TGCGCCAGCAGCCTTGGGGGTAGCGGGAGGCCCATACTCCAGGAGACCCAGTACTTC
CDR3: CASSLGGSGRPILQETQYF

length: 16
D: TRBD2
size: -
J: TRBJ2-1
V: TRBV27
DNA: TGTGCCAGCAGTTCCAAGACTAGCCGCCCTCTCTATGAGCAGTTCTTC
CDR3: CASSSKTSRPLYEQFF

length: 17
D: TRBD2
size: -
J: TRBJ2-1
V: TRBV5-6
DNA: TGTGCCAGCAGCCTCATGGGACTAGCGGGAGGAGGCAATGAGCAGTTCTTC
CDR3: CASSLMGLAGGGNEQFF

length: 16
D: -
size: -
J: TRBJ2-6
V: TRBV7-2
DNA: TGTGCCAGCAGCACCCGCATGCGGACTGGGGCCAACGTCCTGACTTTC
CDR3: CASSTRMRTGANVLTF

length: 13
D: TRBD1
size: -
J: TRBJ2-7
V: TRBV4-1
DNA: TGCGCCCCCTGGGGACAGGGGACCTACGAGCAGTACTTC
CDR3: CAPWGQGTYEQYF

length: 13
D: -
size: -
J: TRBJ1-4
V: TRBV28
DNA: TGTGCCAGCAAGGTCTCCAGGGATGAAAAACTGTTTTTT
CDR3: CASKVSRDEKLFF

length: 16
D: TRBD2
size: -
J: TRBJ2-3
V: TRBV4-3
DNA: TGCACCAGCAGCCAAGGGACTAGCGGGAGCCCCTTAACGCAGTATTTT
CDR3: CTSSQGTSGSPLTQYF

length: 15
D: TRBD2
size: -
J: TRBJ2-3
V: TRBV9
DNA: TGTGCCAGCAGCGCCAGACTAGCGGGCGCAGATACGCAGTATTTT
CDR3: CASSARLAGADTQYF

length: 17
D: TRBD2
size: -
J: TRBJ2-3
V: TRBV27
DNA: TGTGCCAGCAGTTTAGAGGCGGGAGGGCGTAGCACAGATACGCAGTATTTT
CDR3: CASSLEAGGRSTDTQYF